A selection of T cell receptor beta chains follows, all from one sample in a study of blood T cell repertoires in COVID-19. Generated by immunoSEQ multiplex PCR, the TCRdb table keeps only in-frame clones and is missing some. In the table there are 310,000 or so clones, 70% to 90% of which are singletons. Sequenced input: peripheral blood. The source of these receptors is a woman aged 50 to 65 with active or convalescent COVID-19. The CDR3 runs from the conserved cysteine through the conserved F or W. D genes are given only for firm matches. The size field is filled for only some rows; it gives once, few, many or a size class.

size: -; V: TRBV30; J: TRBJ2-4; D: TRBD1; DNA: TGTGCCTGGAGTGTACAGGGGAATCTAGCCAAAAACATTCAGTACTTC; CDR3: CAWSVQGNLAKNIQYF
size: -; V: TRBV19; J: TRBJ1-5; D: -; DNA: TGTGCCAGTACCATGGTTAGGGGAGGGCTGGGCAATCAGCCCCAGCATTTT; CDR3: CASTMVRGGLGNQPQHF
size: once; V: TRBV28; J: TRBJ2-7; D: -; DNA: TGTGCCAGCAGTTCTTTCCGGTCCTACGAGCAGTACTTC; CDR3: CASSSFRSYEQYF
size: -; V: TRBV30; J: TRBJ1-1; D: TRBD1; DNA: TGTGCCTCTACAAAATCGACAGGGGAACTGAACACTGAAGCTTTCTTT; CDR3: CASTKSTGELNTEAFF
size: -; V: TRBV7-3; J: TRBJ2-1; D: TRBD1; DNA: TGTGCCAGCAGCTTAATGGGGACAGGGGGCAACGATGAGCAGTTCTTC; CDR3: CASSLMGTGGNDEQFF
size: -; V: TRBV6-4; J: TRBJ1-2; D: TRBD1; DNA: TGTGCCAGCAGTGACACAGCCCGGACAGGCCAGGGCTACACCTTC; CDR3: CASSDTARTGQGYTF
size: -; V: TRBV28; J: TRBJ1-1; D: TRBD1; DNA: TGTGCCAGCAGTACCACAGGGGCGAATGAAGCTTTCTTT; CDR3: CASSTTGANEAFF
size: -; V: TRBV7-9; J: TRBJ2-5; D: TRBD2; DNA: TGTGCCAGCAGCTTCCTAGCGGGGGAACAAGAGACCCAGTACTTC; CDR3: CASSFLAGEQETQYF
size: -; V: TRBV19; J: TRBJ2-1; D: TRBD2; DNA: TGTGCCAGTAGTCCCCGCCCTAGCGGGGGCCGCAATGAGCAGTTCTTC; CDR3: CASSPRPSGGRNEQFF
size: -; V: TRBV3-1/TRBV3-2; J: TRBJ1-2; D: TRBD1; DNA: TGTGCCAGCAGCCAAGATTATCAGGGGGCGGGTGGCTACACCTTC; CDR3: CASSQDYQGAGGYTF
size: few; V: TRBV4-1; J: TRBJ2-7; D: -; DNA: TGCGCCAGCAGCCAATTTTCCGTCTCACGGGAGCAGTACTTC; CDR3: CASSQFSVSREQYF
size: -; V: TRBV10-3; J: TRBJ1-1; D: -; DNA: TGTGCCATCAGGGGCAGGGTAGGATCTGAAGCTTTCTTT; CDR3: CAIRGRVGSEAFF
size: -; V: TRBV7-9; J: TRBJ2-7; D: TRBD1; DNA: TGTGCCAGCAGCTTAGCCCCGGCAGGGGGCGGCTACGAGCAGTACTTC; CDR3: CASSLAPAGGGYEQYF
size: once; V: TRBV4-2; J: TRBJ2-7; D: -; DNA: TGTGCCAGCAGCTCCCCGTTAGGTAGCGGCTCCTACGAGCAGTACTTC; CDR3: CASSSPLGSGSYEQYF
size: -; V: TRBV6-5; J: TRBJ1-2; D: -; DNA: TGTGCCAGCACCCTAGGGGCAGGAGCTAACTATGGCTACACCTTC; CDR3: CASTLGAGANYGYTF
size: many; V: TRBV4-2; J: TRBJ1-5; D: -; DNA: TGTGCCAGCAGCCCGCCCTACCCCGGGGACATTGGGCCCCAGCATTTT; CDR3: CASSPPYPGDIGPQHF
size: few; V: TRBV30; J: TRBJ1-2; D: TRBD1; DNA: TGTGCCTGGAGTGTTACCGGGACAGAACCTAACTATGGCTACACCTTC; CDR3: CAWSVTGTEPNYGYTF
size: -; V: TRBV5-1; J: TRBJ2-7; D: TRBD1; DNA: TGCGCCAGCAGCAAGGGACAGGGGGCCCTCTACGAGCAGTACTTC; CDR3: CASSKGQGALYEQYF
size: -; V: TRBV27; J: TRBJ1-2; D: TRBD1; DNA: TGTGCCAGCAGTCCCCTGACAGGGAGTGGCTACACCTTC; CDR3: CASSPLTGSGYTF
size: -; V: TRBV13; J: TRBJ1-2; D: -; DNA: TGTGCCAGCAGCTTGGGGGGGACCGAGAATCGGGAAGGCTACACCTTC; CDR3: CASSLGGTENREGYTF
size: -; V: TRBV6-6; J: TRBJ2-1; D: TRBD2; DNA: TGTGCCAGCAGTCCCTTAGCGGGTACCTACAATGAGCAGTTCTTC; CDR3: CASSPLAGTYNEQFF
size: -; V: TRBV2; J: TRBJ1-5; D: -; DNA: TGTGCCAGCAGTGAAGCTTACAGTCAGCCCCAGCATTTT; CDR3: CASSEAYSQPQHF
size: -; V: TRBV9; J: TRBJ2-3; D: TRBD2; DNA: TGTGCCAGCAGCGACCGGACGGGACTAGCGGTCCGCACAGATACGCAGTATTTT; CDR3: CASSDRTGLAVRTDTQYF
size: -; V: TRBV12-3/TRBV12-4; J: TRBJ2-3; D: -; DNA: TGTGCCAGCAGTTTACCTTCGACAGATACGCAGTATTTT; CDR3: CASSLPSTDTQYF
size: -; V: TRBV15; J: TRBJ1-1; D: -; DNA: TGTGCCACCAGCAGGATCCCGGGGGAAATGAACACTGAAGCTTTCTTT; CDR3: CATSRIPGEMNTEAFF
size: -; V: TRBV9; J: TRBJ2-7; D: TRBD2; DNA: TGTGCCAGCAGCGCTACCGGGACTAGCGGGAACTACGAGCAGTACTTC; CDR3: CASSATGTSGNYEQYF
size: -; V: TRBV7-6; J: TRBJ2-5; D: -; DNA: TGTGCCAGCAGCCCGCTTATGAGAGAGACCCAGTACTTC; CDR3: CASSPLMRETQYF
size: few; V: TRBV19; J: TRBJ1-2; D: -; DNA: TGTGCCAGTACTGGGCGGGCAGGTGGCTACACCTTC; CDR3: CASTGRAGGYTF
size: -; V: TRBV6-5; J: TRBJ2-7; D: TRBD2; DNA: TGTGCCAGCAGCTATGGATCGGCGGGGGGTTACGAGCAGTACTTC; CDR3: CASSYGSAGGYEQYF
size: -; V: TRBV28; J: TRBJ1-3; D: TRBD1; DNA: TGTGCCAGCAGTTTACGGGGGACAGGGGGCTTTAAAAACACCATATATTTT; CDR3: CASSLRGTGGFKNTIYF
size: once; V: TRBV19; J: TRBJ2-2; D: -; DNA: TGTGCCAGTAACCCGACATACTCGAACACCGGGGAGCTGTTTTTT; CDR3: CASNPTYSNTGELFF
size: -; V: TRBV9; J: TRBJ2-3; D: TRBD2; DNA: TGTGCCAGCAGCGTGCGGGAGGGTAGCACAGATACGCAGTATTTT; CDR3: CASSVREGSTDTQYF
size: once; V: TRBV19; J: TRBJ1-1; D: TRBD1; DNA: TGTGCCAGTAGTACCTTCCTGGACAGGTCGGAGGGATTGGCTTTCTTT; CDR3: CASSTFLDRSEGLAFF
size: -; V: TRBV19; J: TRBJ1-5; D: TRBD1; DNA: TGTGCCAGCGGACAGGGCAATCAGCCCCAGCATTTT; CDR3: CASGQGNQPQHF
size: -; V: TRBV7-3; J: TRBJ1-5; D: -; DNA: TGTGCCAGCAGCTTAACCCGGACAGCGGCGAGCAATCAGCCCCAGCATTTT; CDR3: CASSLTRTAASNQPQHF
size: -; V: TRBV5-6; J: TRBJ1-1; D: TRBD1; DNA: TGTGCCAGCAGGGGGGACAGAGCATTGAGCACTGAAGCTTTCTTT; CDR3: CASRGDRALSTEAFF
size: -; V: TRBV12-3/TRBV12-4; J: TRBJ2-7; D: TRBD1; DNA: TGTGCCAGCAGTGGGACAGAGTACTACGAGCAGTACTTC; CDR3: CASSGTEYYEQYF
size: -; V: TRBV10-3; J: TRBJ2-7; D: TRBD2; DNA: TGTGCCATCAGTGAGGGGACTAGCGCCGAGCAGTACTTC; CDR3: CAISEGTSAEQYF
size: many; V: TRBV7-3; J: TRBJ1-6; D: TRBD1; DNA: TGTGCCAGCAGCACAGGGGGCCCAAGCTCACCCCTCCACTTT; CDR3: CASSTGGPSSPLHF
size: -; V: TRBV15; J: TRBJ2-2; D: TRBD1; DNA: TGTGCCACCACCAGGACAGGGTACGGCGGGGAGCTGTTTTTT; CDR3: CATTRTGYGGELFF
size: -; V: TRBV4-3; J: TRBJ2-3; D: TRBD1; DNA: TGCGCCAGCAGCCAAGACCGGATACAGGGGGCTACAGATACGCAGTATTTT; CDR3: CASSQDRIQGATDTQYF
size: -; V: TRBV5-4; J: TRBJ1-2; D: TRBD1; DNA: TGTGCCAGCAGCGACAGGGAAGGGAGAGGCTACACCTTC; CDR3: CASSDREGRGYTF
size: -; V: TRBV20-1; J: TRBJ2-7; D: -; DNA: TGCAGTGCTAGTCCCGGTCCTTCCTACGAGCAGTACTTC; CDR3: CSASPGPSYEQYF
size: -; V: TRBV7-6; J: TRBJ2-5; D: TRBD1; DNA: TGTGCCAGCAGCTATGACAGGGGAGAGACCCAGTACTTC; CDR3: CASSYDRGETQYF
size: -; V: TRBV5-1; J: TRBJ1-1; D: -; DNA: TGCGCCAGCAGCTTGACCGGAAGAGGGAACACTGAAGCTTTCTTT; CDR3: CASSLTGRGNTEAFF
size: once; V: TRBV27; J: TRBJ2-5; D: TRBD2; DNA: TGTGCCAGCAGTCCCCGGGCGGGGGGGATCGGTGAGACCCAGTACTTC; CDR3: CASSPRAGGIGETQYF